The sequence of this T cell receptor beta chain was determined in a study of post-analysis software for immune sequencing data. Across the whole study: Patients with relapsing-remitting, secondary progressive and progressive-relapsing multiple sclerosis courses were all represented.

The CDR3 has 13 residues. Trimming took off 9 bases at V and 1 base at J, with 12 bases between the two ends. Germline V CDR1 and CDR2: MNHNS, SASEGT. Notes on the study in general: Those samples that were prepared in the same batch co-clustered strongly by F measure. TRBV5-6, TRBV5-1 and TRBV20-1 belonged to a set of about five TRBV segments that were more frequent in patients than controls. Significantly lower normalized Chao1 diversity was seen in multiple sclerosis patients than in controls.

As to this clonotype: Its antigen is unknown.

Unique molecular identifiers were carried by the TCR beta cDNA libraries. T cells numbering roughly 1 to 10 million yielded roughly 0.5 million cDNA molecules. TCRdb reprocessed the PCR reads via MiXCR and lists one record per CDR3 protein. The data contain hundreds of thousands of distinct CDR3 sequences, roughly 46% of them seen just once; the ten biggest clones take up about 12%. The receptor's source is a girl aged 5 to 17 with multiple sclerosis. The sample taken for sequencing was blood. The chain carries TRBV6-1 and TRBJ1-1; D is unresolved. The CDR3 region is CASSTRENTEAFF. DNA of the CDR3: TGTGCCAGTAGTACACGAGAGAACACTGAAGCTTTCTTT.